This TCR beta chain came from a study of control samples from healthy donors and cancer patients. Some clones are missing from TCRdb's copy, which holds only in-frame ones; the method was immunoSEQ multiplex PCR. The table has over 150,000 clones, over 85% seen once; the top ten hold around 5.4%. The CDR3 is 13 residues long. V dropped 3 bases and J dropped 8; count of bases not matched to a gene: 6. The germline CDR1 and CDR2 sequences are SQVTM and ANQGSEA. The receptor was isolated from a man in his forties or fifties in good health. The sample was blood. The chain uses TRBV29-1 and TRBJ1-2; 10 bases fit TRBD1. The CDR3 region is CSVDRTGGWGYTF. Here the CDR3 DNA reads TGCAGCGTTGACCGGACAGGGGGATGGGGCTACACCTTC.